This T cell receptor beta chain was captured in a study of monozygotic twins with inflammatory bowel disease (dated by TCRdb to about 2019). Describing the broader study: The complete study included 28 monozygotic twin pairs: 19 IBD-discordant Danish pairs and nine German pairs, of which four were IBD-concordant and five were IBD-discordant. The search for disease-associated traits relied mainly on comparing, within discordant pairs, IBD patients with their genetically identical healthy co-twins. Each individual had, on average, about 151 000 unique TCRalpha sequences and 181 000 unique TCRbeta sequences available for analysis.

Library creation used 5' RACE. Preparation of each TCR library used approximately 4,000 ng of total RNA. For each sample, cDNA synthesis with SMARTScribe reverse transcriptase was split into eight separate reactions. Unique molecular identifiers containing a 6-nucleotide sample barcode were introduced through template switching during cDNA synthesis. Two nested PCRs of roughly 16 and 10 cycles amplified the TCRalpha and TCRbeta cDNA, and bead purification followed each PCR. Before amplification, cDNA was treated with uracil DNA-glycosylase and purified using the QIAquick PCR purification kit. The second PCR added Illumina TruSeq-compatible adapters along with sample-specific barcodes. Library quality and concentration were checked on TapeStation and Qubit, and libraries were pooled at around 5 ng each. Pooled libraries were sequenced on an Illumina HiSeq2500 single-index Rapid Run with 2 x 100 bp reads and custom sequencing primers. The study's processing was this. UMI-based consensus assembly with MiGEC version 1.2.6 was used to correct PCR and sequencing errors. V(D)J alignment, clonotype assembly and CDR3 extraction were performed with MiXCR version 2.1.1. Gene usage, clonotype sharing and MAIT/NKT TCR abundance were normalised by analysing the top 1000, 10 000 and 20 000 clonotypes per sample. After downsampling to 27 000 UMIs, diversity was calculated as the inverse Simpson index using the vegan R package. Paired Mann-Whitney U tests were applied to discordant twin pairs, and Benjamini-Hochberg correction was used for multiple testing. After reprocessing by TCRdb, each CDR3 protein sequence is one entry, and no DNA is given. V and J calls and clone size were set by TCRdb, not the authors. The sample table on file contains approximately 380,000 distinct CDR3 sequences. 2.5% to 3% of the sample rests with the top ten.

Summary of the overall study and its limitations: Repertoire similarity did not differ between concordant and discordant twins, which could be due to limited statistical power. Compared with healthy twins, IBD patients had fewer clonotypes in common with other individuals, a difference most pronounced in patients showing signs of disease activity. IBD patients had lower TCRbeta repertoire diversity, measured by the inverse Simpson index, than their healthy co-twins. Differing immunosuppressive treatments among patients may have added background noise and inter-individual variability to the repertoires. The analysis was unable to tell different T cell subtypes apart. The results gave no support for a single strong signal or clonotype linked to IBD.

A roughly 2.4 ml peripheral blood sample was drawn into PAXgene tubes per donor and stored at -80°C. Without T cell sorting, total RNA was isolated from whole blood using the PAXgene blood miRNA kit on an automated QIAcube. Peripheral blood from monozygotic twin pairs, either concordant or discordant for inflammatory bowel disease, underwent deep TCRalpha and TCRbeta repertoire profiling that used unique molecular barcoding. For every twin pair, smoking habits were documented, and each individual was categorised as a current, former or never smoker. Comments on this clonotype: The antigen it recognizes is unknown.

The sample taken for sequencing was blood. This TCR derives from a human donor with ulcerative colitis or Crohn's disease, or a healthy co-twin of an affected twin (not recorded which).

CDR3 sequence: CASSLTGTSGGLNTGELFF. The sequence is built from TRBV7-3 and TRBJ2-2; without DNA, the TCRdb call of TRBD2 cannot be checked. CDR1 and CDR2 are read off the germline V gene as SGHTA and FQGTGA. The CDR3 holds 19 amino acids from the cysteine to the phenylalanine. The entry carries no DNA sequence.